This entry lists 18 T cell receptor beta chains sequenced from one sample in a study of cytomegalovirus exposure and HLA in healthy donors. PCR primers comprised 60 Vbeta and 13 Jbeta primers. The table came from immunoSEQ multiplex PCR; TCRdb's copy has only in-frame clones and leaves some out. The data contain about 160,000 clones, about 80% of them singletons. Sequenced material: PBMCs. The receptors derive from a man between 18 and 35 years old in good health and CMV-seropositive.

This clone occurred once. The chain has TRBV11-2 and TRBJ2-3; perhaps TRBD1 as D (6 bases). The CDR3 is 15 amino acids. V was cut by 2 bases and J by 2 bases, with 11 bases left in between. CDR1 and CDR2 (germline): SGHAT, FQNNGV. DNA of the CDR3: TGTGCCAGCAGCTTACTGACAGGATTCACAGATACGCAGTATTTT. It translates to CASSLLTGFTDTQYF.

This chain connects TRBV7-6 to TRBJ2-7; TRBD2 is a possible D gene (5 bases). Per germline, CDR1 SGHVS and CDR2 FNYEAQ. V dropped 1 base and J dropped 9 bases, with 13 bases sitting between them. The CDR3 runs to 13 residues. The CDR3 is CASSLGTLEAQYF. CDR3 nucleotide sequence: TGTGCCAGCAGCTTAGGTACGCTGGAGGCGCAGTACTTC. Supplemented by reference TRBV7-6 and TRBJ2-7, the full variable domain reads GAGVSQSPRYKVTKRGQDVALRCDPISGHVSLYWYRQALGQGPEFLTYFNYEAQQDKSGLPNDRFSAERPEGSISTLTIQRTEQRDSAMYRCASSLGTLEAQYFGPGTRLTVT.

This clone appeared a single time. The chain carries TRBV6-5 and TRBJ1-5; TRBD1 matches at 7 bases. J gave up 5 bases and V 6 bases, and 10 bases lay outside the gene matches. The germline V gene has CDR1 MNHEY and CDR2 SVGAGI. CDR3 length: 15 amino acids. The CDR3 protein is CASRPNGQVYQPQHF. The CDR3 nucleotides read TGTGCCAGCAGACCGAACGGACAGGTTTATCAGCCCCAGCATTTT.

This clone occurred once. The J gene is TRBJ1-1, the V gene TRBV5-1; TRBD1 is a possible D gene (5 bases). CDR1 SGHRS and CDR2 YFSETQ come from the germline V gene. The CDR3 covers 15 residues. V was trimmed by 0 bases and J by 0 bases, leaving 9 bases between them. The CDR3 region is CASSLAAGVNTEAFF. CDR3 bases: TGCGCCAGCAGCTTGGCCGCGGGGGTGAACACTGAAGCTTTCTTT.

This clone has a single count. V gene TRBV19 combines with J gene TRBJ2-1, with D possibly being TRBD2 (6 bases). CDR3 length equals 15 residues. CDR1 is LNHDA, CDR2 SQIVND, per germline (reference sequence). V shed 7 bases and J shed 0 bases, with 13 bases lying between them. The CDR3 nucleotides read TGTGCCAGTACCAATGACGGGGGCTCCTACAATGAGCAGTTCTTC. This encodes CASTNDGGSYNEQFF.

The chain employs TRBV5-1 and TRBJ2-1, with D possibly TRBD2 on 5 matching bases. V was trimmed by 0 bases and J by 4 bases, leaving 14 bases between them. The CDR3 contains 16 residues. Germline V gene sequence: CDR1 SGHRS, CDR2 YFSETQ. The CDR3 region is CASSLALVGDYNEQFF. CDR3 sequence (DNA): TGCGCCAGCAGCTTGGCCCTGGTGGGAGATTACAATGAGCAGTTCTTC.

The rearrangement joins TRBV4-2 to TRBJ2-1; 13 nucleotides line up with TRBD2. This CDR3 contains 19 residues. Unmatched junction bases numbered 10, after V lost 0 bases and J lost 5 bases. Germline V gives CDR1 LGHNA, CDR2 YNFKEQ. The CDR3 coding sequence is TGTGCCAGCAGCCAAGAGGGGTTTCCCGGGACTAGCGGGAACAATGAGCAGTTCTTC. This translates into CASSQEGFPGTSGNNEQFF.

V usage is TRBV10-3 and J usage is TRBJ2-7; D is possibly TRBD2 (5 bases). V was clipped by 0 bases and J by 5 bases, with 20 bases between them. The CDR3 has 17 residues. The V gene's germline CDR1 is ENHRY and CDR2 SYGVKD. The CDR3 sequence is CAISESVGLTISDEQYF. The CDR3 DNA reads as TGTGCCATCAGTGAGTCCGTTGGACTCACCATATCCGACGAGCAGTACTTC.

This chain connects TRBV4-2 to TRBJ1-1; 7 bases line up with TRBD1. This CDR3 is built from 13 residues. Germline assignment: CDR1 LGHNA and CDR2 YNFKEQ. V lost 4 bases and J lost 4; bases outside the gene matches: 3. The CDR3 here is CASSPGGGTEAFF. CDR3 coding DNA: TGTGCCAGCAGCCCAGGGGGAGGCACTGAAGCTTTCTTT.

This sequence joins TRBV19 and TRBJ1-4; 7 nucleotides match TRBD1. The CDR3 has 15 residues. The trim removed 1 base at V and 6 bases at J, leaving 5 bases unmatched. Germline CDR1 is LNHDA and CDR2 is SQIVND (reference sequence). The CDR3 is CASSIVKGAHEKLFF. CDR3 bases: TGTGCCAGTAGTATAGTAAAGGGGGCGCATGAAAAACTGTTTTTT. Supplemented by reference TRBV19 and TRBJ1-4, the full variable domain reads DGGITQSPKYLFRKEGQNVTLSCEQNLNHDAMYWYRQDPGQGLRLIYYSQIVNDFQKGDIAEGYSVSREKKESFPLTVTSAQKNPTAFYLCASSIVKGAHEKLFFGSGTQLSVL.

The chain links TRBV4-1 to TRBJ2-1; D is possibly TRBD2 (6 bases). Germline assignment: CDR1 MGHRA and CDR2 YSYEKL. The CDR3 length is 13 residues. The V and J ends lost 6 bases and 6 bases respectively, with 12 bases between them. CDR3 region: CASRSLGGNEQFF. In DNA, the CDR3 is TGCGCCAGCAGGAGCCTGGGGGGCAATGAGCAGTTCTTC.

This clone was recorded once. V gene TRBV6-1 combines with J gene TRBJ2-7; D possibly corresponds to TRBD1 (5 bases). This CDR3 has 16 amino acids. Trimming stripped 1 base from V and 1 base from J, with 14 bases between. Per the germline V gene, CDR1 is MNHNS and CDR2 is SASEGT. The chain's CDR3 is CASSEVQVWPSYEQYF. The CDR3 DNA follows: TGTGCCAGCAGTGAAGTACAGGTTTGGCCTTCCTACGAGCAGTACTTC.

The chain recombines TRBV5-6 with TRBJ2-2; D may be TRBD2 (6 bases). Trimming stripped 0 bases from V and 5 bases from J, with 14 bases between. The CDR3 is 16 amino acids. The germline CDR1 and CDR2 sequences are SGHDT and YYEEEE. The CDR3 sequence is CASSLELALRTGELFF. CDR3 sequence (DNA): TGTGCCAGCAGCTTGGAACTAGCCCTACGGACCGGGGAGCTGTTTTTT. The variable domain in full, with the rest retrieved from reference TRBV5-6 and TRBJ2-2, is DAGVTQSPTHLIKTRGQQVTLRCSPKSGHDTVSWYQQALGQGPQFIFQYYEEEERQRGNFPDRFSGHQFPNYSSELNVNALLLGDSALYLCASSLELALRTGELFFGEGSRLTVL.

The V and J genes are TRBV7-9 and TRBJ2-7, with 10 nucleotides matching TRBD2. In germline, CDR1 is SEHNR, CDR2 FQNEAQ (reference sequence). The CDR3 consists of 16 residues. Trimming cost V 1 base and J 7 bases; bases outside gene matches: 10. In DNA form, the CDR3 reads TGTGCCAGCAGCTTAGTCGGGCTAGCGGGAGTCGGGGAGCAGTACTTC. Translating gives CASSLVGLAGVGEQYF.

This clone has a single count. CDR3: CASRLLLGSSYNEQFF. The CDR3, as DNA: TGCGCCAGCAGGCTTCTCCTGGGGAGCTCCTACAATGAGCAGTTCTTC. The gene calls are TRBV5-1 and TRBJ2-1, with D tentatively TRBD2 (5 bases). Germline assignment: CDR1 SGHRS and CDR2 YFSETQ. The CDR3 is made up of 16 amino acids. Trimming took 5 bases from V and 0 from J, leaving 15 bases between them. Complete variable domain (other parts from reference TRBV5-1 and TRBJ2-1): KAGVTQTPRYLIKTRGQQVTLSCSPISGHRSVSWYQQTPGQGLQFLFEYFSETQRNKGNFPGRFSGRQFSNSRSEMNVSTLELGDSALYLCASRLLLGSSYNEQFFGPGTRLTVL.

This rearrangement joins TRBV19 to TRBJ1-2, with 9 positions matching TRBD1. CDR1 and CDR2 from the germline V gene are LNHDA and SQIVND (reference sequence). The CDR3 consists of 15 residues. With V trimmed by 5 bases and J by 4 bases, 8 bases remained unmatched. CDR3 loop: CASSEEDRGSYGYTF. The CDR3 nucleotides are TGTGCCAGTAGTGAAGAGGACAGGGGTAGCTATGGCTACACCTTC.

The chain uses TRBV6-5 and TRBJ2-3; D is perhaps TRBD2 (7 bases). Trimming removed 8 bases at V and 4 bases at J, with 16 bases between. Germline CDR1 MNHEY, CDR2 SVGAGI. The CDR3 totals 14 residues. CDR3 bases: TGTGCCAGCGGCCCGGGGGGCCTGTCAGATACGCAGTATTTT. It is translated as CASGPGGLSDTQYF.

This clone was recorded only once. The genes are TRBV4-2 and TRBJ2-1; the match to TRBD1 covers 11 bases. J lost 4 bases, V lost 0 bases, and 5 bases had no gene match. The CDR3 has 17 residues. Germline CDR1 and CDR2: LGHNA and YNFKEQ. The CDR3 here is CASSQDLGQGAYNEQFF. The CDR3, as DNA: TGTGCCAGCAGCCAAGATTTAGGACAGGGGGCTTACAATGAGCAGTTCTTC.